These 24 T cell receptor beta chains were all obtained from the same sample, sequenced in a study of T-cell memory formation after mild COVID-19. TCRdb redid the calling of the 5' RACE reads with MiXCR, one entry per CDR3 protein. This sample yields approximately 260,000 distinct CDR3 sequences, of which about a sixth are seen a single time; 3.5% belongs to the top ten. Material for sequencing was PBMCs or a T cell subset sorted from them (not recorded which). The receptors shown here come from a man aged 18 to 30 who had mild COVID-19 (a few samples of this study predate the infection). Cell type and time point are not known.

This rearrangement joins TRBV19 to TRBJ1-1; TRBD1 might be the D (5 bases). Germline lookup yields CDR1 LNHDA and CDR2 SQIVND (reference sequence). V dropped 6 bases and J dropped 8 bases, with 10 bases sitting between them. The CDR3 runs 11 residues. The CDR3 sequence is CASRVTGEAFF. CDR3 bases: TGTGCCAGTAGGGTAACAGGAGAAGCTTTCTTT.

In this sample, this clonotype turned up a few times. The V call is TRBV20-1, the J call TRBJ2-3, with 12 bases matching TRBD2. With 0 bases clipped from V and 3 bases from J, the junction kept 7 bases outside the gene matches. CDR3 length equals 17 residues. The germline V gene has CDR1 DFQATT and CDR2 SNEGSKA (reference sequence). CDR3 protein: CSARDPTSGGGTDTQYF. The CDR3 DNA sequence: TGCAGTGCTAGAGACCCGACTAGCGGGGGTGGAACAGATACGCAGTATTTT.

The J gene is TRBJ1-6, the V gene TRBV4-1, with 10 bases matching TRBD1. Unmatched junction bases numbered 9, after V lost 6 bases and J lost 10 bases. The CDR3 sequence is 15 residues long. CDR1 and CDR2 from the germline V gene are MGHRA and YSYEKL. The CDR3: CASRTRDRGGSPLHF. The DNA of the CDR3 is TGCGCCAGCAGGACCCGGGACAGGGGAGGATCACCCCTCCACTTT.

This clonotype came up a few times. CDR3 bases: TGTGCCAGCAGTCCCCACAGTTCCTACAATGAGCAGTTCTTC. Translating gives CASSPHSSYNEQFF. J is TRBJ2-1 and V is TRBV28; no clear D. V was trimmed by 5 bases and J by 1 base, leaving 9 bases between them. CDR1 MDHEN and CDR2 SYDVKM come from the germline V gene. This CDR3 region has 14 residues.

A word on this clonotype: One end of the junction fails to match germline, which may point to a read error. The chain uses TRBV7-7 and TRBJ2-5, with D maybe TRBD1 (6 bases). This CDR3 spans 15 amino acids. The germline V gene has CDR1 SSHAT and CDR2 FNYEAQ (reference sequence). Here the CDR3 reads CASSPQGNSQETQYF. Written as DNA, the CDR3 is TGTGCTAGCAGCCCCCAGGGGAACTCCCAAGAGACCCAGTACTTC.

V and J are TRBV7-9 and TRBJ2-3; D perhaps matches TRBD2 (7 bases). V lost 5 bases and J 2 bases, leaving 23 bases between the germline ends. Germline V CDR1 and CDR2: SEHNR, FQNEAQ (reference sequence). CDR3 length equals 18 residues. The CDR3 DNA follows: TGTGCCAGCAGCCCCTTACGGGGGGCGAGTGCTTTCACAGATACGCAGTATTTT. Protein: CASSPLRGASAFTDTQYF.

The chain links TRBV4-1 to TRBJ1-6; D ambiguous. CDR3 length: 17 residues. Germline lookup yields CDR1 MGHRA and CDR2 YSYEKL. Deletions cut 0 bases from V and 0 bases from J, with 9 bases between. The CDR3 here is CASSQDSGSSYNSPLHF. CDR3 nucleotides: TGCGCCAGCAGCCAAGATTCGGGGAGCTCCTATAATTCACCCCTCCACTTT.

This clonotype was seen only a few times. The chain has TRBV7-9 and TRBJ1-1, with D perhaps matching TRBD1 (5 bases). This CDR3 is 16 amino acids long. Trimming took off 0 bases at V and 7 bases at J, with 18 bases between the two ends. CDR1 is SEHNR, CDR2 FQNEAQ, per germline (reference sequence). The CDR3, as DNA: TGTGCCAGCAGCTTAGCGGTATGGGGGTCCAGGATTGAAGCTTTCTTT. Translation: CASSLAVWGSRIEAFF.

This clonotype appeared many times. This chain connects TRBV7-6 to TRBJ2-5; 10 nucleotides line up with TRBD2. Unmatched junction bases numbered 6, after V lost 3 bases and J lost 2 bases. The CDR3 is 16 amino acids. Germline V CDR1 and CDR2: SGHVS, FNYEAQ. The CDR3 DNA reads as TGTGCCAGCAGCTTCGGGTTAGCGGGGGGACAAGAGACCCAGTACTTC. Protein: CASSFGLAGGQETQYF.

The rearrangement uses TRBV10-3 and TRBJ2-7, with 10 positions matching TRBD1. Trimming at V came to 2 bases and at J to 3 bases, leaving 7 bases not matched to a gene. Germline V lookup: CDR1 ENHRY, CDR2 SYGVKD. The CDR3 consists of 16 residues. CDR3 amino acids: CAISEGRDRGLYEQYF. In nucleotides, the CDR3 is TGTGCCATCAGTGAGGGCAGGGACAGGGGTCTCTACGAGCAGTACTTC.

On this clonotype: A read error may explain this, as a much larger clone is one base away. The chain combines TRBV28 with TRBJ1-6; D gene ambiguous. CDR3 length: 12 residues. Trimming stripped 8 bases from V and 10 bases from J, with 12 bases between. CDR1 and CDR2 (germline): MDHEN, SYDVKM. The CDR3 DNA reads as TGTGCCAGCTCTAAGCTTAAGTCACCCCTCCACTTT. It yields the protein CASSKLKSPLHF.

The chain employs TRBV20-1 and TRBJ2-3; tentative D call: TRBD1 (5 bases). Trimming took 7 bases from V and 6 from J, leaving 14 bases between them. Germline lookup yields CDR1 DFQATT and CDR2 SNEGSKA (reference sequence). The CDR3 sequence is 12 residues long. The CDR3 here is CSVAPGQDTQYF. The CDR3 region has the DNA TGCAGTGTTGCTCCAGGGCAGGATACGCAGTATTTT.

The rearrangement joins TRBV7-2 to TRBJ2-2; D remains unclear. The CDR3 is 13 amino acids. The germline V gene encodes CDR1 SGHTA and CDR2 FQGNSA. The V and J ends lost 3 bases and 4 bases respectively, with 6 bases between them. Here the CDR3 reads CASSFDPTGELFF. The CDR3 coding sequence is TGTGCCAGCAGCTTTGACCCCACCGGGGAGCTGTTTTTT.

The rearrangement uses TRBV12-3 or TRBV12-4 and TRBJ1-2; maybe TRBD1 (5 bases). V lost 6 bases, J lost 8 bases, and 19 bases lay in between. This CDR3 has 14 residues. The CDR3 loop reads CASSTGHTYLGYTF. The CDR3 bases are TGTGCCAGCAGCACCGGACACACCTATCTCGGCTACACCTTC.

This clonotype has only a few counts. V usage is TRBV7-8 and J usage is TRBJ2-3; D is unclear. Germline assignment: CDR1 SGHVS and CDR2 FQNEAQ. V was cut by 2 bases and J by 8 bases, with 14 bases left in between. This CDR3 contains 14 residues. CDR3 region: CASSLIVVMTTQYF. Written as DNA, the CDR3 is TGTGCCAGCAGCTTAATCGTGGTTATGACTACGCAGTATTTT.

The gene calls are TRBV20-1 and TRBJ2-1, with D possibly matching TRBD1 (5 bases). The CDR3 totals 11 residues. Deletions cut 5 bases from V and 9 bases from J, with 11 bases between. Germline assignment: CDR1 DFQATT and CDR2 SNEGSKA (reference sequence). CDR3 sequence: CSADSFFEQFF. Written as DNA, the CDR3 is TGCAGTGCTGACAGTTTCTTTGAGCAGTTCTTC.

The chain carries TRBV15 and TRBJ2-7; TRBD1 matches 8 bases. Germline V CDR1 and CDR2: LNHNV, YYDKDF (reference sequence). There are 15 residues in the CDR3. J was trimmed by 3 bases and V by 4 bases; bases with no gene match: 8. This chain's CDR3 is CATSIRDRSSYEQYF. The CDR3 DNA sequence: TGTGCCACCAGCATTCGGGACAGGAGTAGCTACGAGCAGTACTTC.

The chain employs TRBV2 and TRBJ2-1; 9 nucleotides line up with TRBD2. The germline V gene has CDR1 SNHLY and CDR2 FYNNEI. Trimming at V came to 2 bases and at J to 9 bases, leaving 8 bases not matched to a gene. CDR3 length: 15 residues. CDR3 amino acids: CASSERRGGGPEQFF. The CDR3 nucleotides are TGTGCCAGCAGTGAACGGCGGGGGGGCGGCCCTGAGCAGTTCTTC. Supplemented by reference TRBV2 and TRBJ2-1, the full variable domain reads EPEVTQTPSHQVTQMGQEVILRCVPISNHLYFYWYRQILGQKVEFLVSFYNNEISEKSEIFDDQFSVERPDGSNFTLKIRSTKLEDSAMYFCASSERRGGGPEQFFGPGTRLTVL.

This clonotype was found a few times. V gene TRBV6-5 combines with J gene TRBJ2-7; 9 positions match TRBD1. CDR1 and CDR2 (germline): MNHEY, SVGAGI. V was pared by 0 bases and J by 1 base, with 7 bases of the junction left unmatched. The CDR3 is 17 residues long. CDR3 sequence: CASSYSTGTGNSYEQYF. For the CDR3, the DNA is TGTGCCAGCAGTTACTCGACTGGGACAGGGAATTCCTACGAGCAGTACTTC.

The chain joins TRBV5-1 to TRBJ1-2, with a tentative D call TRBD1 (6 bases). Germline lookup yields CDR1 SGHRS and CDR2 YFSETQ. Trimming stripped 3 bases from V and 4 bases from J, with 16 bases between. This CDR3 contains 15 residues. The CDR3 DNA reads TGCGCCAGCAGCTCCCACTGGACAGCCAGCTATGGCTACACCTTC. Translating gives CASSSHWTASYGYTF.

This clonotype appeared a few times. The chain uses TRBV6-2 or TRBV6-3 and TRBJ1-5, with a weak D call TRBD1 (5 bases). With 4 bases removed from V and 5 bases from J, the gap between germline ends came to 15 bases. This CDR3 is built from 15 residues. CDR1 is MNHEY and CDR2 is SVGEGT in the germline V gene. CDR3 in amino acids: CASSSPGRADQPQHF. CDR3 coding DNA: TGTGCCAGCAGTTCGCCAGGCAGGGCGGATCAGCCCCAGCATTTT.

V and J are TRBV7-2 and TRBJ2-3, with 9 bases lining up with TRBD2. CDR3 length equals 16 residues. The ends lost 3 bases at V and 4 bases at J; junction bases unmatched: 8. The germline gives CDR1 SGHTA, CDR2 FQGNSA. CDR3 amino acids: CASSLNPAGGSDTQYF. The DNA for the CDR3 is TGTGCCAGCAGCTTGAATCCAGCGGGGGGCTCAGATACGCAGTATTTT. Full variable domain (remainder filled in from reference TRBV7-2 and TRBJ2-3): GAGVSQSPSNKVTEKGKDVELRCDPISGHTALYWYRQSLGQGLEFLIYFQGNSAPDKSGLPSDRFSAERTGGSVSTLTIQRTQQEDSAVYLCASSLNPAGGSDTQYFGPGTRLTVL.

V and J are TRBV19 and TRBJ2-1; TRBD2 is a possible D gene (6 bases). Per germline, CDR1 LNHDA and CDR2 SQIVND (reference sequence). This CDR3 has 13 residues. V gave up 4 bases and J gave up 15 bases, with 19 bases separating them. The CDR3 loop is CASSTQWGDRRFF. Here the CDR3 DNA reads TGTGCCAGTAGTACCCAATGGGGGGATCGGCGGTTCTTC.

The rearrangement joins TRBV7-2 to TRBJ1-2; tentatively, D is TRBD1 (5 bases). CDR1 is SGHTA and CDR2 is FQGNSA in the germline V gene. CDR3 length: 16 residues. Trimming took off 3 bases at V and 2 bases at J, with 16 bases between the two ends. The CDR3: CASSFTPRDSNYGYTF. The CDR3 region has the DNA TGTGCCAGCAGCTTCACTCCCCGGGACTCCAACTATGGCTACACCTTC. Using reference TRBV7-2 and TRBJ1-2 for the parts outside the CDR3, the full variable domain is GAGVSQSPSNKVTEKGKDVELRCDPISGHTALYWYRQSLGQGLEFLIYFQGNSAPDKSGLPSDRFSAERTGGSVSTLTIQRTQQEDSAVYLCASSFTPRDSNYGYTFGSGTRLTVV.